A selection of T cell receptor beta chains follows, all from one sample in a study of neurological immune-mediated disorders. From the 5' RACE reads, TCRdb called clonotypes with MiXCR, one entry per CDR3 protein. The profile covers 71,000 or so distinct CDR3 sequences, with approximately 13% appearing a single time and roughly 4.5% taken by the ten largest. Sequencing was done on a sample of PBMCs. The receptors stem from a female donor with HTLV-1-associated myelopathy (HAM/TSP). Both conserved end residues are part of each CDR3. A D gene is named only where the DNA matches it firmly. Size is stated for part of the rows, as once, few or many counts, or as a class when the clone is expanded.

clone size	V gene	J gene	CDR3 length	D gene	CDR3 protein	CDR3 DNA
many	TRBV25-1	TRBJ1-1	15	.	CASSRQGLMNTEAFF	TGTGCCAGCAGTCGCCAGGGCCTTATGAACACTGAAGCTTTCTTT
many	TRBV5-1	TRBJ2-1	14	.	CASSLRRGSGEQFF	TGCGCCAGCAGCTTGAGGAGGGGCAGCGGTGAGCAGTTCTTC
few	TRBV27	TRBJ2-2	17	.	CASSFRGRGVVTGELFF	TGTGCCAGCAGTTTTCGGGGCAGGGGGGTCGTCACCGGGGAGCTGTTTTTT
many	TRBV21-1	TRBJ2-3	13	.	CASSKVWTDTQYF	TGTGCCAGCAGCAAAGTATGGACAGATACGCAGTATTTT
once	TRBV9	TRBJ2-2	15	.	CASSVGVGNTGELFF	TGTGCCAGCAGCGTAGGAGTAGGGAACACCGGGGAGCTGTTTTTT
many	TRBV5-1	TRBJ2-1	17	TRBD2	CASSLGPAGGSYNEQFF	TGCGCCAGCAGCTTGGGCCCAGCGGGGGGGTCCTACAATGAGCAGTTCTTC
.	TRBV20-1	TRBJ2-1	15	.	CSARDNQGPGDEQFF	TGCAGTGCTAGAGATAACCAGGGGCCAGGGGATGAGCAGTTCTTC
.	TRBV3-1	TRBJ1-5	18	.	CASSQSGGTGSRNRPQDF	TGTGCCAGCAGCCAATCGGGGGGAACAGGGAGTAGGAATCGGCCCCAGGATTTT
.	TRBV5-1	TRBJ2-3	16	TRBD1	CASSLVGQLSTDTQYF	TGCGCCAGCAGCTTGGTGGGACAGCTAAGCACAGATACGCAGTATTTT
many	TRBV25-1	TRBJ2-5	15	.	CASSPPRLDIETQYF	TGTGCCAGCAGTCCCCCCCGACTGGATATAGAGACCCAGTACTTC
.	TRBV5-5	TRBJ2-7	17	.	CASSLKLDFSLFYEQYF	TGTGCCAGCAGCTTGAAGTTAGACTTCTCCCTATTCTACGAGCAGTACTTC
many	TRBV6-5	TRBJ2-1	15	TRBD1	CASSYPRQGAIEQFF	TGTGCCAGCAGTTACCCCCGACAGGGGGCTATTGAGCAGTTCTTC
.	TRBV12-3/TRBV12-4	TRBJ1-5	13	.	CASRTKGEQPQHF	TGTGCCAGCAGAACAAAGGGGGAACAGCCCCAGCATTTT
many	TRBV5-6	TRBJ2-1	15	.	CASSSQVARYNEQFF	TGTGCCAGCAGCTCCCAAGTGGCTAGATACAATGAGCAGTTCTTC
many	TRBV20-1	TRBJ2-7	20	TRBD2	CSAPIPPSGLAGGLTYEQYF	TGCAGTGCTCCTATTCCCCCCTCGGGACTAGCGGGGGGCCTGACTTACGAGCAGTACTTC
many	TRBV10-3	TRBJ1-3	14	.	CAIRLPGLGNTIYF	TGTGCCATCAGGTTACCGGGTTTGGGAAACACCATATATTTT
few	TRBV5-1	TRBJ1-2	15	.	CASSRQQGDNYGYTF	TGCGCCAGCAGCCGGCAACAGGGTGATAACTATGGCTACACCTTC
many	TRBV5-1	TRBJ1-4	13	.	CASSLGGTEKLFF	TGCGCCAGCAGCTTGGGGGGGACTGAAAAACTGTTTTTT
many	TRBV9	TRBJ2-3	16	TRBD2	CASSPRTSGRTDTQYF	TGTGCCAGCAGCCCTCGGACTAGCGGGCGCACAGATACGCAGTATTTT
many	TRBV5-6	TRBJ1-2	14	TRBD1	CASSLRQGARGYTF	TGTGCCAGCAGCTTGCGACAGGGGGCCCGTGGCTACACCTTC
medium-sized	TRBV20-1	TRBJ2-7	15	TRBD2	CSANSLGLATYEQYF	TGCAGTGCCAACTCTCTGGGACTAGCCACCTACGAGCAGTACTTC
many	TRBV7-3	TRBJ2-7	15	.	CASSLGPAGLGEQYF	TGTGCCAGCAGCTTAGGGCCAGCAGGGTTGGGCGAGCAGTACTTC
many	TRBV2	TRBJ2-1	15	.	CASTRTLSSYNEQFF	TGTGCCAGCACCCGGACTCTGAGCTCCTACAATGAGCAGTTCTTC
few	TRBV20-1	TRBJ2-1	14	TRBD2	CSARTSGAYNEQFF	TGCAGTGCTAGAACTAGCGGGGCATACAATGAGCAGTTCTTC